These 18 T cell receptor beta chains were all obtained from the same sample, sequenced in a study of CXCR3-negative and CXCR3-positive naive CD8 T cells (dated by TCRdb to about 2019). The sequencer was a NextSeq 550. The Human TCR Profiling Kit (MiLaboratory) was used to make UMI-labeled 5' RACE TRB cDNA libraries. Reprocessed by TCRdb, the reads give a single entry per CDR3 protein sequence, without DNA. This sample's table lists roughly 100,000 distinct CDR3 sequences. Together, the top ten hold 0.95% to 1.4% of the sample. Sequencing used naive CXCR3- CD8+ T cells from blood. Explained via the paper, the cell subset or site label denotes: CD45RO-CCR7+CD27+CD95- naive CD8+ T cells lacking CXCR3 (TNR3-). The receptors stem from a human donor in good health. Some clones in this sample may be carry-over from other donors' samples.

V usage is TRBV7-2 and J usage is TRBJ2-1; as DNA is missing, the TRBD1 call by TCRdb cannot be tested. From germline, CDR1 is SGHTA and CDR2 FQGNSA. The CDR3 totals 14 residues. The CDR3 is CASSLWTGPNEQFF. The full variable domain, in which reference TRBV7-2 and TRBJ2-1 provide the parts outside the CDR3, is GAGVSQSPSNKVTEKGKDVELRCDPISGHTALYWYRQSLGQGLEFLIYFQGNSAPDKSGLPSDRFSAERTGGSVSTLTIQRTQQEDSAVYLCASSLWTGPNEQFFGPGTRLTVL.

The rearrangement links TRBV10-3 to TRBJ2-2. This CDR3 spans 14 amino acids. Germline V CDR1 and CDR2: ENHRY, SYGVKD. This CDR3 is CAISDRTNTGELFF.

The chain is built from TRBV7-9 and TRBJ2-2; TCRdb designates TRBD1, a call that cannot be tested without DNA. Germline-derived CDR1 and CDR2 are SEHNR and FQNEAQ (reference sequence). The CDR3 length is 12 residues. This CDR3 reads CASSPGVGELFF.

The rearrangement uses TRBV28 and TRBJ2-5. In germline, CDR1 is MDHEN, CDR2 SYDVKM. The CDR3 contains 14 residues. The CDR3 region is CASTLAGEEETQYF. Using reference TRBV28 and TRBJ2-5 for the parts outside the CDR3, the full variable domain is DVKVTQSSRYLVKRTGEKVFLECVQDMDHENMFWYRQDPGLGLRLIYFSYDVKMKEKGDIPEGYSVSREKKERFSLILESASTNQTSMYLCASTLAGEEETQYFGPGTRLLVL.

The V and J genes are TRBV11-2 and TRBJ2-7; as DNA is missing, the TRBD2 call by TCRdb cannot be tested. The CDR3 covers 15 residues. Germline V gives CDR1 SGHAT, CDR2 FQNNGV. CDR3 sequence reads: CASSTGAGGDYEQYF.

The V gene is TRBV20-1, the J gene TRBJ2-1; absent DNA, TCRdb's TRBD1 call cannot be checked. The CDR3 contains 17 residues. Germline lookup yields CDR1 DFQATT and CDR2 SNEGSKA (reference sequence). The CDR3 loop is CSARAAEGAGIDNEQFF.

The gene calls are TRBV5-6 and TRBJ2-3; TCRdb indicates TRBD1, and absent DNA this call remains unverified. Germline V gene data show CDR1 as SGHDT and CDR2 as YYEEEE. The CDR3 runs to 15 residues. CDR3 in amino acids: CASSFPGQEADTQYF.

The chain recombines TRBV29-1 with TRBJ2-1; TCRdb gives TRBD2 as the D gene, but with no DNA this cannot be confirmed. The CDR3 runs 13 residues. Looked up from germline, CDR1 is SQVTM and CDR2 is ANQGSEA. The CDR3 sequence is CSVAGLAGGEQFF.

V usage is TRBV30 and J usage is TRBJ2-1; TCRdb indicates TRBD1, and absent DNA this call remains unverified. Germline V gives CDR1 GTSNPN, CDR2 SVGIG (reference sequence). The CDR3 is 14 amino acids. The CDR3: CAWSYGQGLTEQFF. The complete variable domain, with remaining parts taken from reference TRBV30 and TRBJ2-1, reads SQTIHQWPATLVQPVGSPLSLECTVEGTSNPNLYWYRQAAGRGLQLLFYSVGIGQISSEVPQNLSASRPQDRQFILSSKKLLLSDSGFYLCAWSYGQGLTEQFFGPGTRLTVL.

The chain recombines TRBV6-6 with TRBJ2-6. The CDR3 is 15 amino acids. Looked up from germline, CDR1 is MNHNY and CDR2 is SVGAGI (reference sequence). CDR3 loop: CASSYDRAGANVLTF.

V gene TRBV11-2 combines with J gene TRBJ2-7. Germline CDR1 and CDR2: SGHAT and FQNNGV. The CDR3 runs 11 residues. The CDR3 is CASSSTLEQYF.

The chain couples TRBV25-1 to TRBJ2-5; TCRdb's assignment of TRBD1 cannot be checked, as there is no DNA. The CDR3 length is 16 residues. Per germline, CDR1 MGHDK and CDR2 SYGVNS. CDR3 loop: CASRGFGHGGWETQYF.

This chain connects TRBV4-1 to TRBJ2-1; absent DNA, TCRdb's TRBD1 call cannot be checked. Germline V gene sequence: CDR1 MGHRA, CDR2 YSYEKL. The CDR3 runs 12 residues. The CDR3 reads CASSLTGIEQFF.

The CDR3 region is CASSFWLGEDEQFF. V usage is TRBV11-3 and J usage is TRBJ2-1; there is no DNA to check the TCRdb D call of TRBD2. CDR3 length: 14 amino acids. CDR1 is SGHNT, CDR2 YENEEA, per germline.

The chain carries TRBV14 and TRBJ2-5. The CDR3 has 15 residues. CDR1 and CDR2 from the germline V gene are SGHDN and FVKESK. CDR3 in amino acids: CASSREAWNQETQYF.

The chain has TRBV5-1 and TRBJ2-3. The CDR3 is 12 residues long. Germline CDR1 SGHRS, CDR2 YFSETQ. The CDR3 reads CASSSPTDTQYF.

The gene calls are TRBV29-1 and TRBJ2-1; TCRdb proposes TRBD1, but this gene call is untestable without DNA. Germline V lookup: CDR1 SQVTM, CDR2 ANQGSEA. The CDR3 extends over 15 amino acids. The CDR3 sequence is CSVAGGATPVDEQFF.

The chain joins TRBV5-1 to TRBJ2-7; TCRdb outputs TRBD1, but without DNA this stays unchecked. The CDR3 is 14 amino acids. Looked up from germline, CDR1 is SGHRS and CDR2 is YFSETQ. CDR3 residues: CASSLGEGSYEQYF.